The subject of this entry is one T cell receptor (beta chain). The target antigen is unknown. Profiling relied on immunoSEQ multiplex PCR, and the TCRdb table lists in-frame clones only, not all of them. The data contain under 85,000 clones, around 74% of them singletons. This CDR3 contains 14 residues. The J segment lost 3 bases and the V segment lost 8 bases, leaving 9 bases of the junction unmatched. Germline values: CDR1 MNHEY, CDR2 SVGAGI. This sample stems from a study of vaccination effects on CD4 cells after COVID-19. The study, taken as a whole, reports: Whether induced by infection or by vaccine, clones showed marked clonal contraction late after vaccination. Cross-reaction with common cold coronaviruses was seen in only 1 of 255 vaccine-induced clones from healthy vaccinees.

ViraFEST used viral peptide pools to expand antigen-specific CD4+ T cells before sequencing. Following 10 days of culture, CD4+ T cells were isolated. IL-2 medium supplanted half the medium on days 3 and 7. The V gene is TRBV6-5, the J gene TRBJ1-1; 7 bases fit TRBD1. This clonotype originated in a human donor who received a COVID-19 vaccine. The sample consisted of CD4+ T cells from PBMCs cultured with HCoV-229E spike peptides, taken before COVID-19 vaccination. The CDR3 region has the DNA TGTGCCAGCGAAAAGCCAGGGGGAGACACTGAAGCTTTCTTT. This translates into CASEKPGGDTEAFF.